This TCR beta chain was documented in a study of T cell responses to AZD1222 COVID-19 vaccine (dated by TCRdb to about 2021). Describing the broader study: A total of 233 trial participants underwent TCR sequencing, of whom more than 200 had received two doses of AZD1222 and approximately 26 had received two doses of the MenACWY control vaccine. Trial participants were enrolled by age into 18-55, 56-69 and 70-plus year subgroups, with around 150, 28 and 57 TCR-sequenced participants respectively.

V is pruned by 7 bases and J by 1 base, leaving 7 bases of the junction without a gene match. Sequences SEHNR (CDR1) and FQNEAQ (CDR2) are obtained from the germline V gene (reference sequence). Including cysteine and phenylalanine, the CDR3 has 16 amino acids. Only the CDR3 DNA stays, 48 bases, in frame from base 1. Worth noting for this clone: Its target antigen remains unknown. No qualities accompany the bases; no much larger clone lies one base away.

In light of the paper, this sample's time point label describes: about 28 days (+/-7) after the second vaccine dose. AZD1222 recipients with second doses at about 4 weeks or about 12 weeks were pooled, because spike-specific TCR depth and breadth did not differ between schedules. The vaccinee samples were drawn from two UK trials, COV001 and COV002, one of which was a single-blind randomized controlled phase 2/3 trial testing AZD1222 (ChAdOx1 nCoV-19) in healthy adults. For TCRbeta chain sequencing, PBMC samples from trial participants were taken at day 0 and at day 28 after the second dose. The CDR3 regions of human TCRbeta chains were analyzed by immunosequencing. Per the original workflow: TCRs in the repertoires were compared against a reference library of SARS-CoV-2-specific TCRs that had been generated with the MIRA antigen-specificity platform. Breadth was defined as the fraction of unique TCRs that were SARS-CoV-2-associated. Depth was defined as the fraction of total T cells that were SARS-CoV-2-associated. Using the MIRA data, each spike-specific TCR was mapped to the spike region that the TCR reacts to and placed in a CD4 or CD8 class. Log10-transformed breadth and depth values were compared by one-way ANOVA with Sidak's multiple comparisons tests. Held by TCRdb, this immuneACCESS table contains in-frame sequences only and omits some clones. Under half of the omission traces to an unresolved V gene where checked; the cause of the rest is unknown. Clone size and V and J calls were adopted from that table, with D and trimming inferred from the DNA. Here the sample has fewer than 200,000 clones; approximately 94% occur a single time. Roughly 1.7% of the sample belongs to the ten largest clones.

What the study reported, not specific to this receptor: Only six or seven AZD1222 recipients were SARS-CoV-2 seropositive at baseline, limiting conclusions about previously exposed vaccinees. Epitopes outside the regions mutated in the B.1.351 and B.1.1.7 variants were reportedly recognized by nearly half of the unique spike-specific TCRs. CD4 TCRs associated with the vaccine covered the entire spike protein, and the dominant responses were in regions 160-218 and 743-854. Because no day 14 peak-response samples were available, repertoires were characterized only after the peak T cell response. In the small 56-69-year group, the increase in depth fell short of significance, most likely because of low power. After two AZD1222 doses, both the breadth and the depth of spike-specific TCRs were significantly higher than at day 0 and than in MenACWY recipients. Participants were mostly white British, with more females than males. The authors suggested clonal diversity may have been underestimated.

Rearrangement joined TRBV7-9 to TRBJ2-1; a stretch of 10 junction bases matches TRBD2. This clonotype originated in an adult who received the AZD1222 COVID-19 vaccine. The starting material was peripheral blood, obtained 28 days after the second AZD1222 dose. The CDR3 region reads CASTSGRRSSYNEQFF. The base sequence is TGTGCCAGCACTAGCGGGAGACGTAGTTCCTACAATGAGCAGTTCTTC.